Included here is one T cell receptor (beta chain) sequence, with context. This CDR3 region has 16 residues. The ends were cut back, 8 bases at V and 1 base at J, with 20 bases in the middle. Germline CDR1 LNHDA, CDR2 SQIVND (reference sequence). TCRdb's copy holds only in-frame clones and misses some; the assay was immunoSEQ multiplex PCR. The table shows 73,000 or so clones, with roughly nine tenths occurring only once. The data stem from a study of technical replicates of blood from several donors. Sequencing used T cells isolated from PBMCs. The chain uses TRBV19 and TRBJ1-1, with a possible D match to TRBD1 (5 bases). This clonotype was obtained from a human donor in good health. The CDR3 DNA reads TGTGCCAGTGGGCGGCAGGGATCAAAGTCGAACACTGAAGCTTTCTTT. Residues: CASGRQGSKSNTEAFF.